Following are 12 T cell receptor beta chains from one sample sequenced in a study of blood T cell repertoires in COVID-19 (dated by TCRdb to 2020 to 2022). Library method: the immunoSEQ multiplex PCR assay. TCRdb retrieved this table from immuneACCESS and kept in-frame rearrangements only. Not all clones are present; in checked studies, unresolved V genes account for under half, and no reason is known for the remainder. This sample has about 150,000 clones in its table, and around 91% of those were observed once. The top ten clonotypes cover roughly 15% of the sample. Sequencing used peripheral blood. The origin of the receptors is a woman in her 40s with acute or convalescent COVID-19.

The V and J genes are TRBV6-4 and TRBJ1-5; no clear D gene. CDR3 length: 13 residues. V was shortened by 5 bases and J by 0 bases, with 5 bases between the two germline ends. Looked up from germline, CDR1 is MRHNA and CDR2 is SNTAGT. The CDR3 region is CASSISSNQPQHF. As DNA, the CDR3 is TGTGCCAGCAGTATTAGTAGCAATCAGCCCCAGCATTTT.

The chain links TRBV11-3 to TRBJ2-7; perhaps TRBD1 as D (6 bases). The germline V and J ends were trimmed by 5 bases and 0 bases, with 11 bases remaining between them. The germline CDR1 and CDR2 sequences are SGHNT and YENEEA. The CDR3 consists of 14 residues. The CDR3 region is CASSPRTASYEQYF. Here the CDR3 DNA reads TGTGCCAGCAGCCCACGGACAGCCTCCTACGAGCAGTACTTC.

The CDR3 bases are TGCGCCAGCAGCTCAACGACAGGGATTGGGACTGAAGCTTTCTTT. This codes for CASSSTTGIGTEAFF. The chain couples TRBV5-1 to TRBJ1-1, with 7 bases that match TRBD1. CDR1 and CDR2 from the germline V gene are SGHRS and YFSETQ. The CDR3 is 15 residues long. V lost 3 bases and J lost 5; bases outside the gene matches: 10.

The V call is TRBV11-1, the J call TRBJ2-3, with a tentative D call TRBD1 (5 bases). Germline CDR1 reads SGHAT; CDR2 reads FQDESV (reference sequence). Trimming removed 4 bases at V and 1 base at J, with 15 bases between. The CDR3 has 16 residues. CDR3 DNA sequence: TGTGCCAGCAGCTCCCTGAGGTTGGGGCGCACAGATACGCAGTATTTT. Translation gives CASSSLRLGRTDTQYF.

CDR3 region: CASSERGAPRQFF. As DNA, the CDR3 is TGTGCCAGCAGTGAACGGGGGGCGCCGCGGCAGTTCTTC. V is TRBV6-1 and J is TRBJ2-1; possible D gene TRBD2, 7 bases. Per the germline V gene, CDR1 is MNHNS and CDR2 is SASEGT. The CDR3 sequence is 13 residues long. V gave up 2 bases and J gave up 12 bases, with 14 bases separating them.

This clone was picked up a small number of times. The CDR3 nucleotides read TGTGCCAGCAGCCTTCCGGGACAGCCCTACGAGCAGTACTTC. Protein product: CASSLPGQPYEQYF. This chain connects TRBV11-1 to TRBJ2-7; 7 bases align to TRBD1. V lost 5 bases and J lost 2; bases outside the gene matches: 6. CDR3 length equals 14 residues. Germline-derived CDR1 and CDR2 are SGHAT and FQDESV (reference sequence).

This clone was picked up one time. This chain connects TRBV19 to TRBJ2-5, with 9 bases aligning to TRBD1. The CDR3 is made up of 13 amino acids. Germline CDR1 is LNHDA and CDR2 is SQIVND (reference sequence). The V segment lost 6 bases and the J segment 5 bases; nucleotides outside the gene matches: 4. The CDR3 loop is CASRQGASETQYF. The CDR3 DNA reads as TGTGCCAGTAGACAGGGGGCATCGGAGACCCAGTACTTC.

The rearrangement uses TRBV5-1 and TRBJ1-2; a weak D match, TRBD1 (6 bases). The CDR3 length is 15 residues. V was clipped by 0 bases and J by 12 bases, with 21 bases between them. In germline, CDR1 is SGHRS, CDR2 YFSETQ. This CDR3 is CASSLGGPANLQNTF. The CDR3 DNA follows: TGCGCCAGCAGCTTGGGGGGGCCGGCTAACCTCCAGAACACCTTC.

The chain combines TRBV5-4 with TRBJ1-6, with a tentative D call TRBD1 (6 bases). CDR1 and CDR2 (germline): SGHNT, YYREEE (reference sequence). The CDR3 has 13 amino acids. The V end was cut by 3 bases, the J end by 10 bases, with 11 bases between. CDR3 sequence (DNA): TGTGCCAGCAGCTCCGGACAGTTCTCACCCCTCCACTTT. Protein product: CASSSGQFSPLHF.

The rearrangement uses TRBV15 and TRBJ2-5, with 9 bases lining up with TRBD1. The germline CDR1 and CDR2 sequences are LNHNV and YYDKDF (reference sequence). The CDR3 loop spans 15 amino acids. Trimming cost V 6 bases and J 5 bases; bases outside gene matches: 10. Written as DNA, the CDR3 is TGTGCCACCAGAAGCCGGGACAGGGATCGGGAGACCCAGTACTTC. Translating it yields CATRSRDRDRETQYF.

The rearrangement joins TRBV18 to TRBJ1-2; 7 nucleotides agree with TRBD1. The CDR3 is 15 amino acids. Germline V gene data show CDR1 as KGHSH and CDR2 as LQKENI. With 4 bases clipped from V and 6 bases from J, the junction kept 11 bases outside the gene matches. The CDR3 loop reads CASSLTIQGNDGYTF. The CDR3 DNA reads as TGTGCCAGCTCACTCACAATACAGGGGAATGATGGCTACACCTTC.

The chain carries TRBV2 and TRBJ1-2; tentatively, D is TRBD1 (6 bases). Trimming took off 7 bases at V and 5 bases at J, with 17 bases between the two ends. CDR1 and CDR2 from the germline V gene are SNHLY and FYNNEI. This CDR3 is built from 14 residues. The CDR3 sequence: CASTEGGLKYGYTF. DNA of the CDR3: TGTGCCAGCACAGAGGGGGGGTTAAAGTATGGCTACACCTTC. The full variable domain, its missing parts supplied by reference TRBV2 and TRBJ1-2, is EPEVTQTPSHQVTQMGQEVILRCVPISNHLYFYWYRQILGQKVEFLVSFYNNEISEKSEIFDDQFSVERPDGSNFTLKIRSTKLEDSAMYFCASTEGGLKYGYTFGSGTRLTVV.